The rows below give T cell receptor beta chains drawn from one sample of a study of graft-versus-host responses after intestinal transplantation. The table came from immunoSEQ multiplex PCR; TCRdb's copy has only in-frame clones and leaves some out. The table has roughly 5,000 clones, more than 65% seen once; the top ten hold approximately 35%. The input for sequencing was PBMCs, taken roughly 47 weeks after intestinal transplant. These receptors all stem from a human patient who received an intestinal transplant, so some T cells may come from the graft donor. CDR3s include the opening cysteine and the closing phenylalanine or tryptophan. A D gene is named only where the DNA matches it firmly. Expanded clones are given a class, and other clones once, few, many or no size at all.

D gene: TRBD1; clone size: -; V gene: TRBV27; J gene: TRBJ2-7; CDR3 DNA: TGTGCCAGCAGTCTTCAGGGGGCGAGCTCCTACGAGCAGTACTTC; CDR3 protein: CASSLQGASSYEQYF
D gene: -; clone size: few; V gene: TRBV7-2; J gene: TRBJ2-3; CDR3 DNA: TGTGCCAGCAGCCTAATGGCGGATACGCAGTATTTT; CDR3 protein: CASSLMADTQYF
D gene: -; clone size: once; V gene: TRBV9; J gene: TRBJ2-5; CDR3 DNA: TGTGCCAGCAGTCCAACGGAGGGGGAAGAGACCCAGTACTTC; CDR3 protein: CASSPTEGEETQYF
D gene: -; clone size: -; V gene: TRBV6-1; J gene: TRBJ2-7; CDR3 DNA: TGTGCCAGCAGTATAGGGGGAGGGAGCTCCTACGAGCAGTACTTC; CDR3 protein: CASSIGGGSSYEQYF
D gene: TRBD2; clone size: -; V gene: TRBV7-9; J gene: TRBJ2-1; CDR3 DNA: TGTGCCGGATTTGGAGGGACTAGCGAGAATGAGCAGTTCTTC; CDR3 protein: CAGFGGTSENEQFF
D gene: -; clone size: -; V gene: TRBV21-1; J gene: TRBJ1-6; CDR3 DNA: TGTGCCAGCAGGGGCCGAGCCTTAGGGGATTCACCCCTCCACTTT; CDR3 protein: CASRGRALGDSPLHF
D gene: -; clone size: -; V gene: TRBV15; J gene: TRBJ2-3; CDR3 DNA: TGTGCCACCAGCAGAGATTTCGAGACAGAAGGCCCAGATACGCAGTATTTT; CDR3 protein: CATSRDFETEGPDTQYF
D gene: -; clone size: -; V gene: TRBV7-2; J gene: TRBJ2-5; CDR3 DNA: TGTGCCAGCAGCTTAGGGTCGGAAGAGACCCAGTACTTC; CDR3 protein: CASSLGSEETQYF
D gene: -; clone size: once; V gene: TRBV6-4; J gene: TRBJ2-1; CDR3 DNA: TGTGCCAGCAGTGACTCCCAAAGGGGTTCCTACAATGAGCAGTTCTTC; CDR3 protein: CASSDSQRGSYNEQFF
D gene: TRBD2; clone size: few; V gene: TRBV11-3; J gene: TRBJ2-3; CDR3 DNA: TGTGCCAGCAGTCACGGGACTAGCGGGGGTGATACGCAGTATTTT; CDR3 protein: CASSHGTSGGDTQYF
D gene: TRBD1; clone size: few; V gene: TRBV30; J gene: TRBJ2-1; CDR3 DNA: TGCGCGGGGGGACAGGGGGCCAATGAGCAGTTCTTC; CDR3 protein: CAGGQGANEQFF
D gene: TRBD1; clone size: -; V gene: TRBV5-1; J gene: TRBJ2-1; CDR3 DNA: TGCGCCAGCAGCTCCGGGACAGGGGGCATACTCAATGAGCAGTTCTTC; CDR3 protein: CASSSGTGGILNEQFF
D gene: TRBD2; clone size: once; V gene: TRBV25-1; J gene: TRBJ2-7; CDR3 DNA: TGTGCCAGCAGTGAATCTTCCGGGAGGGGGGACTACTACGAGCAGTACTTC; CDR3 protein: CASSESSGRGDYYEQYF
D gene: -; clone size: -; V gene: TRBV6-1; J gene: TRBJ2-1; CDR3 DNA: TGTGCCAGCGGGTACACTACCGTAAATGAGCAGTTCTTC; CDR3 protein: CASGYTTVNEQFF
D gene: -; clone size: -; V gene: TRBV14; J gene: TRBJ2-3; CDR3 DNA: TGTGCCAGCAGCCAGGGGGCTAGAAGCGATACGCAGTATTTT; CDR3 protein: CASSQGARSDTQYF
D gene: -; clone size: -; V gene: TRBV21-1; J gene: TRBJ1-3; CDR3 DNA: TGTGCCAGCAGGGGAAGTGTAGCTACACACGCACGAAACACCATATATTTT; CDR3 protein: CASRGSVATHARNTIYF
D gene: TRBD1; clone size: -; V gene: TRBV7-2; J gene: TRBJ1-1; CDR3 DNA: TGTGCCAGCAGCTTGACAGGGGGTATCACTGAAGCTTTCTTT; CDR3 protein: CASSLTGGITEAFF
D gene: TRBD1; clone size: once; V gene: TRBV6-4; J gene: TRBJ1-2; CDR3 DNA: TGTGCCAGCAGTGCCGTCCCGGGACAGGGGGCCCACGGCTACACCTTC; CDR3 protein: CASSAVPGQGAHGYTF
D gene: -; clone size: -; V gene: TRBV10-3; J gene: TRBJ1-1; CDR3 DNA: TGTGCCCCCAGGCAGGGGAACACTGAAGCTTTCTTT; CDR3 protein: CAPRQGNTEAFF
D gene: -; clone size: medium-sized; V gene: TRBV6-6; J gene: TRBJ1-2; CDR3 DNA: TGTGCCAGCAGTTCCTTTCAAACTGGCTACACCTTC; CDR3 protein: CASSSFQTGYTF
D gene: -; clone size: once; V gene: TRBV7-2; J gene: TRBJ2-7; CDR3 DNA: TGTGCCAGCAGCTTAGGACAGTCCGTCCACGAGCAGTACTTC; CDR3 protein: CASSLGQSVHEQYF
D gene: TRBD1; clone size: -; V gene: TRBV5-1; J gene: TRBJ1-2; CDR3 DNA: TGCGCCAGCAGCTTCACGAGGGGGCGAAACTATGGCTACACCTTC; CDR3 protein: CASSFTRGRNYGYTF
D gene: -; clone size: -; V gene: TRBV7-2; J gene: TRBJ2-1; CDR3 DNA: TGTGCCAGCACCGGATTGGGGGCCTCGCGGAATGAGCAGTTCTTC; CDR3 protein: CASTGLGASRNEQFF
D gene: TRBD1; clone size: -; V gene: TRBV4-3; J gene: TRBJ1-5; CDR3 DNA: TGCGCCAGCAGCCAAGATGCCCCAGGGGGGATGGAAAATCAGCCCCAGCATTTT; CDR3 protein: CASSQDAPGGMENQPQHF
D gene: -; clone size: -; V gene: TRBV7-9; J gene: TRBJ2-2; CDR3 DNA: TGTGCCAGCAGCTTAAATCAAGGGACCGGGGAGCTGTTTTTT; CDR3 protein: CASSLNQGTGELFF
D gene: -; clone size: -; V gene: TRBV7-9; J gene: TRBJ1-1; CDR3 DNA: TGTGCCAGCAGCTTAGCGGAGGGGTTGTGGACTGAAGCTTTCTTT; CDR3 protein: CASSLAEGLWTEAFF
D gene: -; clone size: -; V gene: TRBV6-1; J gene: TRBJ1-4; CDR3 DNA: TGTGCCAGCAGTGAAGGGGTAGGGGTGGAAAAACTGTTTTTT; CDR3 protein: CASSEGVGVEKLFF
D gene: -; clone size: -; V gene: TRBV7-9; J gene: TRBJ1-1; CDR3 DNA: TGTGCCAGCAGCTTATTTACGAACACTGAAGCTTTCTTT; CDR3 protein: CASSLFTNTEAFF